Presented here are 14 T cell receptor beta chains from one specimen sequenced in a study of blood T cells in healthy people across ages. For the second PCR, which ran for about 7 to 11 cycles, a sample-barcoded 5' primer and a J-beta primer mix were used. In TCRdb, the 5' RACE reads were re-called with MiXCR into one record per CDR3 protein. The sample yields approximately 790,000 distinct CDR3 sequences, 55% to 65% seen once. The sequenced sample consisted of blood. The source is a man younger than 45 in good health.

This chain connects TRBV7-2 to TRBJ2-7; weak D call: TRBD2 (6 bases). The CDR3 is made up of 13 amino acids. V lost 1 base and J lost 5, with 9 bases in between. CDR1 and CDR2 from the germline V gene are SGHTA and FQGNSA. The CDR3 sequence: CASSLGGDHEQYF. DNA of the CDR3: TGTGCCAGCAGCTTAGGGGGGGACCACGAGCAGTACTTC.

In this sample, this clonotype turned up a few times. The chain recombines TRBV29-1 with TRBJ1-2; no clear D. This CDR3 region has 12 residues. Germline values: CDR1 SQVTM, CDR2 ANQGSEA. CDR3 in amino acids: CTNKRVTYGYTF. The CDR3 region has the DNA TGCACCAACAAAAGGGTTACCTATGGCTACACCTTC.

J is TRBJ2-1 and V is TRBV10-3, with 9 bases fitting TRBD1. The CDR3 runs 13 residues. J lost 15 bases, V lost 3 bases, and 9 bases had no gene match. CDR1 is ENHRY and CDR2 is SYGVKD in the germline V gene. CDR3 coding DNA: TGTGCCATCAGTGAACCGAACAGGGGGCGTCTGTTCTTC. Its translation is CAISEPNRGRLFF.

The CDR3 DNA sequence: TGTGCCAGCAGCCTTTGGACAGGGGAGGGGGCCAAAAACATTCAGTACTTC. It codes for CASSLWTGEGAKNIQYF. V and J are TRBV13 and TRBJ2-4, with 9 bases fitting TRBD1. Unmatched junction bases numbered 9, after V lost 5 bases and J lost 1 base. Germline assignment: CDR1 PRHDT and CDR2 FYEKMQ (reference sequence). The CDR3 is made up of 17 amino acids.

This rearrangement joins TRBV29-1 to TRBJ1-5, with 7 positions matching TRBD1. From germline, CDR1 is SQVTM and CDR2 ANQGSEA. This CDR3 is built from 12 residues. V dropped 7 bases and J dropped 4; count of bases not matched to a gene: 4. CDR3 loop: CSAMTGNQPQHF. The CDR3 region has the DNA TGCAGCGCCATGACAGGGAATCAGCCCCAGCATTTT.

This clonotype was found a few times. V gene TRBV29-1 combines with J gene TRBJ2-5; 9 bases agree with TRBD1. The J segment lost 3 bases and the V segment lost 7 bases, leaving 3 bases of the junction unmatched. The germline CDR1 and CDR2 sequences are SQVTM and ANQGSEA. This CDR3 spans 12 amino acids. This chain's CDR3 is CSARTGEETQYF. CDR3 nucleotide sequence: TGCAGCGCCCGGACAGGGGAAGAGACCCAGTACTTC.

The V and J genes are TRBV7-2 and TRBJ2-7, with TRBD1 matching 10 bases. The CDR3 has 16 residues. Germline V lookup: CDR1 SGHTA, CDR2 FQGNSA. V was pared by 0 bases and J by 4 bases, with 6 bases of the junction left unmatched. This CDR3 reads CASSLAGTGAQYEQYF. DNA of the CDR3: TGTGCCAGCAGCTTAGCGGGGACAGGGGCGCAATACGAGCAGTACTTC.

This clonotype is a singleton in its sample. The chain recombines TRBV28 with TRBJ2-1, with 9 nucleotides matching TRBD1. Germline V lookup: CDR1 MDHEN, CDR2 SYDVKM. V was pared by 8 bases and J by 7 bases, with 12 bases of the junction left unmatched. The CDR3 has 15 residues. The DNA for the CDR3 is TGTGCCAGCGGCGACGGGACAGGGTTTGGGAATGAGCAGTTCTTC. Its protein product is CASGDGTGFGNEQFF.

The chain employs TRBV20-1 and TRBJ2-7; no definite D call. The assigned J gene may be wrong: the sequence end matches TRBJ2-5 better. The CDR3 covers 12 residues. CDR1 is DFQATT, CDR2 SNEGSKA, per germline (reference sequence). The CDR3 DNA follows: TGCAGTGCTAGCCCCGGAAGGGAGACCCAGTACTTC. This sequence encodes CSASPGRETQYF.

V and J are TRBV4-3 and TRBJ1-6; 7 bases agree with TRBD1. This CDR3 region has 14 residues. The J segment lost 7 bases and the V segment lost 5 bases, leaving 5 bases of the junction unmatched. Germline CDR1 and CDR2: LGHNA and YSLEER. CDR3: CASSVTGSNSPLHF. Here the CDR3 DNA reads TGCGCCAGCAGCGTGACAGGGTCAAATTCACCCCTCCACTTT.

This chain connects TRBV7-9 to TRBJ2-1, with 10 bases aligning to TRBD1. From germline, CDR1 is SEHNR and CDR2 FQNEAQ (reference sequence). V gave up 4 bases and J gave up 7 bases; unmatched junction bases: 4. CDR3 length equals 14 residues. The CDR3 region has the DNA TGTGCCAGCAGCTCGCTGGGACAGGGGAATGAGCAGTTCTTC. Its protein is CASSSLGQGNEQFF.

This chain connects TRBV5-1 to TRBJ2-7; no definite D call. Trimming stripped 7 bases from V and 0 bases from J, with 17 bases between. There are 15 residues in the CDR3. Germline values: CDR1 SGHRS, CDR2 YFSETQ. DNA for the CDR3: TGCGCCAGCCAAACCGTGACCGGCAGCTCCTACGAGCAGTACTTC. This encodes CASQTVTGSSYEQYF.

V usage is TRBV29-1 and J usage is TRBJ1-1; D gene uncertain. This CDR3 comprises 10 residues. V dropped 4 bases and J dropped 7 bases, with 7 bases sitting between them. From germline, CDR1 is SQVTM and CDR2 ANQGSEA. CDR3 amino acids: CSVVHIEAFF. CDR3 sequence (DNA): TGCAGCGTTGTCCACATTGAAGCTTTCTTT.

The chain uses TRBV28 and TRBJ2-1, with 12 bases aligning to TRBD1. Trimming took 2 bases from V and 6 from J; bases not matched to a gene: 8. Germline V gene data show CDR1 as MDHEN and CDR2 as SYDVKM. The CDR3 is made up of 17 amino acids. The CDR3 DNA is TGTGCCAGCAGTTTAGTGGGACAGGGGGCGATTGGCAATGAGCAGTTCTTC. As protein: CASSLVGQGAIGNEQFF.